Below, one T cell receptor (beta chain) is given with its context. This clone's antigen is unknown. Base quality data are lacking; no much larger clone is found one base away. The data belong to a study of blood T cell repertoires in COVID-19 (dated by TCRdb to 2018 to 2021). About the investigation overall: Samples from collaborators originated in the United States, Italy and Spain and spanned both the acute and convalescent phases of COVID-19. The prospective study material was composed of cDNA or gDNA derived from T cells, B-cell-depleted T cells, or PBMCs. Deeply sampled blood TCRbeta repertoires from subjects exposed to, actively infected with, or recovered from COVID-19 were included in the dataset. A freely available public database, intended as a resource for researchers studying the immune response to SARS-CoV-2, is where the repertoires were released. The samples were drawn from the first 160 participants of the ongoing ImmuneRACE study and from 1,200 or so subjects provided by 6 global collaborators. A de-identified subject ID, COVID-19 status, age in years and sex were almost always included in the sample metadata. Where available, HLA class I and class II types were taken from metadata supplied by the sample provider and were not determined by assay-based typing.

TCRbeta CDR3 regions were amplified from genomic DNA by means of the immunoSEQ Assay, a bias-controlled multiplex PCR. The original methods were these. The number of nucleated cells in each sample was estimated by amplification of reference gene primers within the assay. Sequence reads were collapsed and filtered to measure the absolute abundance of every unique TCRbeta CDR3 rearrangement. For each sample, productive Simpson clonality was calculated as the square root of Simpson's diversity index over productive rearrangements. TCRdb's version of the immuneACCESS table is confined to in-frame rearrangements and falls short of the full clone set. An unresolved V gene accounts for under half of the shortfall where checked; the remainder is of unknown origin. That table supplies the V and J calls and clone size; D and trimming were determined from the DNA. In this sample the table shows 110,000 to 150,000 clones, 65% to 85% of which occur a single time. Around 8% of the sample lies in the top ten.

Each collaborating institution followed its own protocols to collect whole blood in K2EDTA tubes. For TCRbeta analysis, collaborators shipped samples as frozen whole blood, isolated PBMCs, or DNA extracted from either of those sample types. Summary of the overall study and its limitations: Clinical and demographic metadata were provided uncurated, with the amount varying by source and participant.

CDR1 MNHEY and CDR2 SMNVEV are derived from the germline V gene (reference sequence). V ends up 6 bases short and J 5 bases short, with an unmatched junction base count of 13. The CDR3 starts with the cysteine, ends with the phenylalanine, and has 15 residues. The read is trimmed to its CDR3 DNA, 45 bases read in frame from base 1. Sequencing was done on a sample of peripheral blood. The V and J segments used are TRBV27 and TRBJ2-7; 7 nucleotides in the junction match TRBD1. The TCR sequence derives from a human donor in a cohort sampled during active COVID-19. The DNA sequence reads TGTGCCAGCAGATCTGGACAGGCGTCTCGGAACGAGCAGTACTTC. This is translated as CASRSGQASRNEQYF.